The 17 T cell receptor beta chains below come from one sample, sequenced in a study of prognosis after radiotherapy for stage I lung cancer. The genomic DNA TCR beta CDR3 region underwent two rounds of multiplex PCR. First-round PCR amplification was performed with primers specific to each TRBV and TRBJ gene. Using its own MiXCR run on the multiplex PCR reads, TCRdb lists one record per CDR3 protein. The sample lists 17,000 or so distinct CDR3 sequences; 29% were seen once. Source: PBMCs, taken before or after stereotactic body radiation therapy (not recorded which). The receptor set was obtained from a donor over 45 with non-small cell lung cancer.

As for this clonotype: It is likely a read error: a sequence one base away is far more abundant. The gene calls are TRBV6-1 and TRBJ1-2; D is unclear. The V and J ends lost 5 bases and 4 bases respectively, with 14 bases between them. This CDR3 has 14 residues. The V gene's germline CDR1 is MNHNS and CDR2 SASEGT. The CDR3 coding sequence is TGTGCCAGCAGTTACGTCGACGGGTTCTATGGCTACACCTTC. Translated, it gives CASSYVDGFYGYTF.

This clonotype was seen ten or more times. The chain combines TRBV6-1 with TRBJ1-1; the D is unclear. V dropped 6 bases and J dropped 0 bases, with 14 bases sitting between them. Looked up from germline, CDR1 is MNHNS and CDR2 is SASEGT. The CDR3 spans 15 residues. CDR3 sequence (DNA): TGTGCCAGCAGCCTCAAGACATCGATGAACACTGAAGCTTTCTTT. Amino acids: CASSLKTSMNTEAFF.

This clonotype was seen ten or more times. CDR3 sequence: CASSLSPVGTEAFF. For the CDR3, the DNA is TGTGCCAGCAGTTTATCGCCGGTAGGGACTGAAGCTTTCTTT. The chain employs TRBV27 and TRBJ1-1, with D unclear. The V end lost 0 bases, the J end lost 5 bases, and 10 bases lay between the germline ends. CDR1 and CDR2 (germline): MNHEY, SMNVEV (reference sequence). The CDR3 length is 14 residues.

The rearrangement links TRBV20-1 to TRBJ1-6; the match to TRBD1 covers 9 bases. This CDR3 spans 17 amino acids. V lost 6 bases and J lost 0; bases outside the gene matches: 9. The germline gives CDR1 DFQATT, CDR2 SNEGSKA (reference sequence). CDR3 sequence reads: CSAPQPGQGSYNSPLHF. CDR3 bases: TGCAGTGCGCCTCAGCCGGGACAGGGCTCCTATAATTCACCCCTCCACTTT.

This clonotype was observed at least ten times. The V gene is TRBV20-1, the J gene TRBJ2-2; D is perhaps TRBD2 (6 bases). The germline V gene encodes CDR1 DFQATT and CDR2 SNEGSKA (reference sequence). The CDR3 spans 13 residues. V was trimmed by 6 bases and J by 2 bases, leaving 10 bases between them. CDR3 nucleotides: TGCAGTGCGGAGGGGACCAACACCGGGGAGCTGTTTTTT. Amino acids: CSAEGTNTGELFF.

The table lists this clonotype with a few counts. This likely stems from a read error, as it lies one base from a far larger clone. V gene TRBV6-2 or TRBV6-3 combines with J gene TRBJ2-7; TRBD2 matches 9 bases. CDR1 is MNHEY and CDR2 is SVGEGT in the germline V gene. This CDR3 has 14 amino acids. CDR3: CAGSRTSVSYEQYF. The CDR3, as DNA: TGTGCCGGCAGTAGGACTAGCGTCTCCTACGAGCAGTACTTC.

On this clonotype itself: With a far larger clone one base away, a read error is the likely cause. The chain links TRBV27 to TRBJ2-7; 7 positions agree with TRBD2. Germline loops: CDR1 MNHEY, CDR2 SMNVEV (reference sequence). The CDR3 length is 16 residues. The junction had 16 bases not matched to a gene; V was cut back by 4 bases and J by 7 bases. The DNA of the CDR3 is TGTGCCAGCAGTTCCTTGTGGGAGGGAGCCTACAATGAGCAGTACTTC. It is translated as CASSSLWEGAYNEQYF.

As to this clonotype: This sequence may be a read error, since a much larger clone differs from it by one base. The chain employs TRBV20-1 and TRBJ2-1; 12 positions agree with TRBD2. The CDR3 spans 15 residues. Looked up from germline, CDR1 is DFQATT and CDR2 is SNEGSKA (reference sequence). The CDR3 DNA reads TGCAGTGCTAGACTAGCGGGAGGGCCTAGCAATGAGCAGATCTTC. It codes for CSARLAGGPSNEQIF.

The chain recombines TRBV12-3 or TRBV12-4 with TRBJ2-6; tentatively, D is TRBD1 (5 bases). Trimming left V 3 bases short and J 12 bases short, with 18 bases between. The CDR3 runs to 15 residues. This CDR3 is CASSFAVSGATVLTF. For the CDR3, the DNA is TGTGCCAGCAGTTTCGCAGTCTCTGGGGCAACCGTCCTGACTTTC.

Regarding this clonotype: This is likely an artifact of a read error, given a far larger clone one base away. The chain combines TRBV7-3 with TRBJ2-1; 10 bases are a match to TRBD2. The V gene end was trimmed by 2 bases and the J gene end by 6 bases; junction bases not matched to a gene: 4. The CDR3 is 15 residues long. Germline V gene lookup returns CDR1 SGHTA and CDR2 FQGTGA. The CDR3: CASSLASGRINEQFF. CDR3 bases: TGTGCCAGCAGCTTAGCTAGCGGGAGAATCAATGAGCAGTTCTTC.

This clonotype was counted ten times or more. The V and J genes are TRBV4-1 and TRBJ1-1; TRBD1 matches 7 bases. Germline assignment: CDR1 MGHRA and CDR2 YSYEKL. The CDR3 totals 20 residues. V dropped 0 bases and J dropped 1; count of bases not matched to a gene: 17. Written as DNA, the CDR3 is TGCGCCAGCAGCCAAGAAAAAGGGGGCGGCAGGCGGGCAGGGAACACTGAAGCTTTCTTT. Translation gives CASSQEKGGGRRAGNTEAFF.

As concerns this clonotype: One base separates it from a far larger clone, so it is likely a read error. The genes are TRBV2 and TRBJ1-2, with 9 nucleotides matching TRBD1. CDR1 and CDR2 from the germline V gene are SNHLY and FYNNEI. The CDR3 runs 15 residues. In nucleotides, the CDR3 is TGTGCCAGCAGCTTTACAGGGGGCGCTAACTATTGCTACACCTTC. Translated: CASSFTGGANYCYTF.

A word on this clonotype: A read error likely explains this, since a far larger clone differs by one base. The V call is TRBV6-4, the J call TRBJ1-4; TRBD1 might be the D (6 bases). The V end was cut by 5 bases, the J end by 8 bases, with 21 bases between. CDR1 is MRHNA, CDR2 SNTAGT, per germline. This CDR3 comprises 16 residues. The CDR3 DNA reads TGTGCCAGCAGTTACCTATTTGGGGGCATTGGGGAAAAACTGTTTTTT. It encodes CASSYLFGGIGEKLFF.

A note on this clonotype: The conserved closing phenylalanine or tryptophan is absent in this CDR3, likely reflecting a read error. No DNA is shown, since the ends of the CDR3 on it are uncertain; the CDR3 is the one TCRdb lists. V is TRBV7-9 and J is TRBJ2-1; the DNA was not compared with TRBD2, the D call given in the table. The germline V gene has CDR1 SEHNR and CDR2 FQNEAQ (reference sequence). The CDR3 extends over 16 residues, inclusive of both ends. CDR3 loop: CASSYGTSGGINERFL.

This clonotype occurred many times. Possible read error: a much larger clone is one base away. The rearrangement uses TRBV28 and TRBJ2-3; 13 bases fit TRBD2. Germline values: CDR1 MDHEN, CDR2 SYDVKM. The length of the CDR3 is 18 residues. The CDR3 region has the DNA TGTGCCAGCAGTCCATCAGGGACTAGCGGGACTTTCACAGATATGCAGTATTTT. This sequence encodes CASSPSGTSGTFTDMQYF.

On this clonotype: This clone may be a read error of a much larger clone one base away. The chain couples TRBV7-9 to TRBJ2-5; D is undetermined. The CDR3 is 14 amino acids. The V gene lost 1 base and the J gene lost 8 bases, with 14 bases spanning the gap. CDR1 and CDR2 from the germline V gene are SEHNR and FQNEAQ (reference sequence). CDR3 coding DNA: TGTGCCAGCAGCTTAGTTTCCGCGATGGATACCCAGTACTTC. Its translation: CASSLVSAMDTQYF.

Worth noting for this clonotype: One junction end does not reproduce the germline sequence, and a read error may be involved. The chain employs TRBV7-3 and TRBJ2-3; D is undetermined. Germline V gene sequence: CDR1 SGHTA, CDR2 FQGTGA. CDR3 length: 12 residues. The CDR3 DNA follows: TGTGCCAGCATCCACAACACAGATGCGCAGTATTTT. This sequence encodes CASIHNTDAQYF.